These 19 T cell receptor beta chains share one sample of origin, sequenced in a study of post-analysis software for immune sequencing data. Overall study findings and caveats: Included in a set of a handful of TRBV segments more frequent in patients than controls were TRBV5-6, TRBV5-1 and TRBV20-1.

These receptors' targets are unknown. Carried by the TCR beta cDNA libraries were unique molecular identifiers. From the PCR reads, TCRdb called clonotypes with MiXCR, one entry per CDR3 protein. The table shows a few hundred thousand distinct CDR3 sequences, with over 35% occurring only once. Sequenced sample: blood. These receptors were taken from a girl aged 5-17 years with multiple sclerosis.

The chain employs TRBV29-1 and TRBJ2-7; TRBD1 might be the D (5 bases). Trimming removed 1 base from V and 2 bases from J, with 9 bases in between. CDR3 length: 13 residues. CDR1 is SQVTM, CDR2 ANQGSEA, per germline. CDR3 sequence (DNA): TGCAGCGTTGAAGGGGGCAGGGCCTACGAGCAGTACTTC. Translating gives CSVEGGRAYEQYF.

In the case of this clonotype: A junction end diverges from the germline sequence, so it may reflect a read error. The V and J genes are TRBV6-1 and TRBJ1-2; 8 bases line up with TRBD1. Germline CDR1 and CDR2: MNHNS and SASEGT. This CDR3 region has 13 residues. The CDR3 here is CAGSGDRIYGYTF. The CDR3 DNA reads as TGTGCCGGCAGTGGGGACAGGATCTATGGCTACACCTTC.

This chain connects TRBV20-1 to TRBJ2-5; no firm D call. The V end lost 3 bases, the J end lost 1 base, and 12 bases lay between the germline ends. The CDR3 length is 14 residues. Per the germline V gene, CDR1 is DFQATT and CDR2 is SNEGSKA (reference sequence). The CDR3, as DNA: TGCAGTGCTAGGGGTCGATGGAGCCAAGAGACCCAGTACTTC. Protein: CSARGRWSQETQYF.

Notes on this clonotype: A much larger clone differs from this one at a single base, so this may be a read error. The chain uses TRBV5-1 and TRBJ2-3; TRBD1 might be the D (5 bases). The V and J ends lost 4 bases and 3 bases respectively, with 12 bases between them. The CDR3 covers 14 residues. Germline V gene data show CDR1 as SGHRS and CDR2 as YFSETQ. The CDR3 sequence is CASSQGSSTDTQYF. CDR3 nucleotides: TGCGCCAGCAGCCAGGGATCTTCTACAGATACGCAGTATTTT.

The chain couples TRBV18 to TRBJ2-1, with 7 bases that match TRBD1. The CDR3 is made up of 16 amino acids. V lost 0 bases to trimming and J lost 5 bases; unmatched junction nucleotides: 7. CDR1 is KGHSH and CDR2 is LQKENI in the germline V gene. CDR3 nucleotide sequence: TGTGCCAGCTCACCACCGGGCTGGGACAGAAACAATGAGCAGTTCTTC. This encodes CASSPPGWDRNNEQFF.

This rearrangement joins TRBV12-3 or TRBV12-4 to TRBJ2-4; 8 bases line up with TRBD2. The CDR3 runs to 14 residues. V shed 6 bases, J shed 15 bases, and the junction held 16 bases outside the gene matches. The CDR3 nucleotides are TGTGCCAGCAGCGCAGCGGGAGTTCCTAACAAGCGGTACTTC. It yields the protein CASSAAGVPNKRYF.

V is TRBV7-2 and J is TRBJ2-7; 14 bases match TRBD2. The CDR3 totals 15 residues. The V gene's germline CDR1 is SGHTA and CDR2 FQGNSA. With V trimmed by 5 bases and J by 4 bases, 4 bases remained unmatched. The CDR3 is CASSRTSGRRYEQYF. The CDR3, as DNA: TGTGCCAGCAGCCGGACTAGCGGGAGGAGGTACGAGCAGTACTTC. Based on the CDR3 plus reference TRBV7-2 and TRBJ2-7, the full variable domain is GAGVSQSPSNKVTEKGKDVELRCDPISGHTALYWYRQSLGQGLEFLIYFQGNSAPDKSGLPSDRFSAERTGGSVSTLTIQRTQQEDSAVYLCASSRTSGRRYEQYFGPGTRLTVT.

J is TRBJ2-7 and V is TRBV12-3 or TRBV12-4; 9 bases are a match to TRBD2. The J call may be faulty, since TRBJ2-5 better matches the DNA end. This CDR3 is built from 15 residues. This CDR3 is CASSPWTSERETQYF. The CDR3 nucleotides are TGTGCCAGCAGTCCGTGGACTAGCGAGAGAGAGACCCAGTACTTC.

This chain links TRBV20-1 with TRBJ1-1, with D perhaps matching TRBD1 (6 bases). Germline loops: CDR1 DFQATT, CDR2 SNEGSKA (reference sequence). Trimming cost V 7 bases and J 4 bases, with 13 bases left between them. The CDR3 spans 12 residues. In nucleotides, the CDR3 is TGCAGTGTGCGGGGGCAAGGCACTGAAGCTTTCTTT. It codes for CSVRGQGTEAFF.

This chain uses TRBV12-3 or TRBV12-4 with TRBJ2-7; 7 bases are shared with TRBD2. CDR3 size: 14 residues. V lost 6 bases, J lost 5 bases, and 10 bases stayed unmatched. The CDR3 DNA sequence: TGTGCCAGCAGCCTGGGGGAGGGCCTCAACGAGCAGTACTTC. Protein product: CASSLGEGLNEQYF.

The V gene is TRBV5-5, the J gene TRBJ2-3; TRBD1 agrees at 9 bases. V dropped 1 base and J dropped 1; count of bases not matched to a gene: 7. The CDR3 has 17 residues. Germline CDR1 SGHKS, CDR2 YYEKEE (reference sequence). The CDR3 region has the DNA TGTGCCAGCAGCTTGCCCGCACGGACAGGGGGCACAGATACGCAGTATTTT. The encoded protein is CASSLPARTGGTDTQYF. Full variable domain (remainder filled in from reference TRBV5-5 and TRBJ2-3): DAGVTQSPTHLIKTRGQQVTLRCSPISGHKSVSWYQQVLGQGPQFIFQYYEKEERGRGNFPDRFSARQFPNYSSELNVNALLLGDSALYLCASSLPARTGGTDTQYFGPGTRLTVL.

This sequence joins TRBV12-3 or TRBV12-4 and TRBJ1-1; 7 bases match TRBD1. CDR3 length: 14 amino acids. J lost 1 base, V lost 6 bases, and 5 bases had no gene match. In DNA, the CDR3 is TGTGCCAGCAGCCGGACAGGAAGGAACACTGAAGCTTTCTTT. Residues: CASSRTGRNTEAFF.

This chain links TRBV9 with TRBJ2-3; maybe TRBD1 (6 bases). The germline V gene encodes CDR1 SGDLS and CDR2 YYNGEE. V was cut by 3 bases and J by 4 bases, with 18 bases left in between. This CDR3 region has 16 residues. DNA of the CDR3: TGTGCCAGCAGCGCCGGACAGACGACCAGCGCAGATACGCAGTATTTT. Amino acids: CASSAGQTTSADTQYF. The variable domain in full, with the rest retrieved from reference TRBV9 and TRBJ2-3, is DSGVTQTPKHLITATGQRVTLRCSPRSGDLSVYWYQQSLDQGLQFLIQYYNGEERAKGNILERFSAQQFPDLHSELNLSSLELGDSALYFCASSAGQTTSADTQYFGPGTRLTVL.

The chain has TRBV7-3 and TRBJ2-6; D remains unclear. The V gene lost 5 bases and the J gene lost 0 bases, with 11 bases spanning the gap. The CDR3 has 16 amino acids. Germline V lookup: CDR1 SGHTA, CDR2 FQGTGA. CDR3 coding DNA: TGTGCCAGCAGCATAAGACGGACCTCTGGGGCCAACGTCCTGACTTTC. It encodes CASSIRRTSGANVLTF.

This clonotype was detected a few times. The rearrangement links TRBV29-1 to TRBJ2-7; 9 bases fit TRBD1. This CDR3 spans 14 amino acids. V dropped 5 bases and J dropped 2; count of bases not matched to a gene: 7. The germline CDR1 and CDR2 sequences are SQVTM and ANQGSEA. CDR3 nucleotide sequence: TGCAGCGTTCTGGCGAGGGACAGGGCCTACGAGCAGTACTTC. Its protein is CSVLARDRAYEQYF.

CDR3 sequence: CASSPLRQGVYPYEQYF. The DNA for the CDR3 is TGTGCCAGCAGCCCCTTAAGACAGGGGGTCTACCCCTACGAGCAGTACTTC. The chain has TRBV5-5 and TRBJ2-7, with 9 bases that match TRBD1. The ends lost 4 bases at V and 2 bases at J; junction bases unmatched: 13. The germline gives CDR1 SGHKS, CDR2 YYEKEE (reference sequence). CDR3 size: 17 residues.

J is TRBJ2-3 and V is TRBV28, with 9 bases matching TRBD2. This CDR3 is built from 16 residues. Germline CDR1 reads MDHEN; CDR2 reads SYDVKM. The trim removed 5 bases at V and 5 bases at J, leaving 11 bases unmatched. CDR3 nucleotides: TGTGCCAGCAGTATCCCCAATGAGCGGGAGGTAGATACGCAGTATTTT. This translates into CASSIPNEREVDTQYF.

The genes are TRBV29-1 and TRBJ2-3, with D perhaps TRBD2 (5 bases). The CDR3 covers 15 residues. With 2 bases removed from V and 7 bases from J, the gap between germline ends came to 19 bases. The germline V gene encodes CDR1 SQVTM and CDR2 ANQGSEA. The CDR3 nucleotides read TGCAGCGTTGAATTGGACGGGGAACCCCCTAATACGCAGTATTTT. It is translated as CSVELDGEPPNTQYF.

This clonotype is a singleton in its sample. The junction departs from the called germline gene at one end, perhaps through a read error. CDR3 sequence: CASSLVSQTDGHTF. CDR3 DNA sequence: TGTGCCAGCAGCTTAGTGTCACAGACTGATGGCCACACCTTC. V and J are TRBV7-2 and TRBJ1-2, with unresolved D. Germline values: CDR1 SGHTA, CDR2 FQGNSA. This CDR3 is built from 14 residues.